These T cell receptor beta chains were read from a single sample in a study of blood T cell repertoires in COVID-19. Data came from immunoSEQ multiplex PCR; TCRdb stores just in-frame clones and leaves some out. This sample has hundreds of thousands of clones; just under 90% occur once, and the top ten carry about 6%. Specimen: peripheral blood. These receptors were collected from a man aged 55 to 70 who had recovered from COVID-19. CDR3s include the opening cysteine and the closing phenylalanine or tryptophan. Each record gives: V gene, J gene, clone size, D gene, CDR3 DNA, CDR3 protein. A D gene is named only where the DNA matches it firmly. Only some rows state a clone size, as once, few, many or a class for expanded clones.

TRBV5-4	TRBJ2-1	.	.	.	CASSPPWAGGSRIGVF
TRBV12-3/TRBV12-4	TRBJ1-4	.	TRBD1	TGTGCCAGCAGTGGGACAGGGCGACTGTTTTTT	CASSGTGRLFF
TRBV14	TRBJ2-7	.	.	TGTGCCAGCAGCCAAGTAGGCGGGGCTCGGTTGCACTTC	CASSQVGGARLHF
TRBV9	TRBJ2-7	.	TRBD1	TGTGCCAGCACCGGGACAGGGGTGGGTGAGCAGTACTTC	CASTGTGVGEQYF
TRBV27	TRBJ2-7	.	TRBD2	TGTGCCAGCAGGACTAGCGGGAGTCCCAAGCAGTACTTC	CASRTSGSPKQYF
TRBV5-4	TRBJ1-1	.	.	TGTGCCAGCAGCTTAGGACAGTCAGTGAACACTGAAGCTTTCTTT	CASSLGQSVNTEAFF
TRBV18	TRBJ1-6	.	.	TGTGCCAGCTCACCACGGAGATTTATATATAATTCACCCCTCCACTTT	CASSPRRFIYNSPLHF
TRBV7-8	TRBJ1-6	.	TRBD1	TGTGCCAGCAGCTTAGGGGGGAACATCGGGACAGCCAATTCACCCCTCCACTTT	CASSLGGNIGTANSPLHF
TRBV7-3	TRBJ2-7	.	TRBD2	TGTGCCAGCAGCAAAGGTGCAGCGGGAGAGTACGAGCAGTACTTC	CASSKGAAGEYEQYF
TRBV7-8	TRBJ1-2	.	.	TGTGCCAGCAGCGACAACACAGCCAACTATGGCTACACCTTC	CASSDNTANYGYTF
TRBV5-1	TRBJ2-7	.	.	TGCGCCAGCAGCTTGGTCGGGATCTGGGAGCAGTACTTC	CASSLVGIWEQYF
TRBV28	TRBJ1-1	.	.	TGTGCCAGCAATGGGAGGACTCAAGCTTTCTTT	CASNGRTQAFF
TRBV28	TRBJ1-1	.	TRBD1	TGTGCCAGCAACCCCCCAACAGGGGTTGGCACTGAAGCTTTCTTT	CASNPPTGVGTEAFF
TRBV20-1	TRBJ1-1	once	.	TGCAGTGCTAGGGAGAATGAAGCTTTCTTT	CSARENEAFF
TRBV4-2	TRBJ1-1	.	TRBD1	TGTGCCAGCAGCCAAGATTGGGGGCTACAGGGGTTGGGGGCTTTCTTT	CASSQDWGLQGLGAFF
TRBV7-2	TRBJ2-5	.	TRBD2	TGTGCCAGCAGCTTACTCCGGGGGGGGTACCAAGAGACCCAGTACTTC	CASSLLRGGYQETQYF
TRBV4-1	TRBJ2-3	.	TRBD2	TGCGCCAGCAGCCAACTCCCGGGAGGGCCCCTAGATACGCAGTATTTT	CASSQLPGGPLDTQYF
TRBV27	TRBJ2-7	.	.	TGTGCCAGCAGGGCCACATACTCGGGCTACGAGCAGTACTTC	CASRATYSGYEQYF
TRBV25-1	TRBJ2-1	.	.	TGTGCCAGCAGTGAAATAAACAGGGCCCATGAGCAGTTCTTC	CASSEINRAHEQFF
TRBV15	TRBJ2-1	once	TRBD2	TGTGCCACCAGCAGAGATCGGGGACTAGCGAGGGGCGCCTACAATGAGCAGTTCTTC	CATSRDRGLARGAYNEQFF
TRBV15	TRBJ1-5	.	.	TGTGCCACCAGCAGAGCTAATCAGCCCCAGCATTTT	CATSRANQPQHF
TRBV7-9	TRBJ2-1	.	.	TGTGCCAGCAGCTTAGCAGGCGCGGATGAGCAGTTCTTC	CASSLAGADEQFF
TRBV3-1/TRBV3-2	TRBJ2-3	.	TRBD2	TGTGCCAGCAGTGGGACTAGCACCGATACGCAGTATTTT	CASSGTSTDTQYF
TRBV19	TRBJ2-1	.	TRBD2	TGTGCCAGTAGTAAAACTAGCGGGGCCTACAATGAGCAGTTCTTC	CASSKTSGAYNEQFF
TRBV28	TRBJ2-7	once	TRBD2	TGTGCCAGCAGGTCCGGGACTAGCGGGCGTCCCTACGAGCAGTACTTC	CASRSGTSGRPYEQYF
TRBV19	TRBJ2-1	.	.	TGTGCCAGTAGTACCCGGACAACCTCTTCCTACAATGAGCAGTTCTTC	CASSTRTTSSYNEQFF
TRBV19	TRBJ2-3	.	TRBD2	TGTGCCAGTAGCCGAACCTCGACTAGCGGGGGCACAGATACGCAGTATTTT	CASSRTSTSGGTDTQYF
TRBV3-1/TRBV3-2	TRBJ2-3	.	TRBD2	TGTGCCAGCAGCCAAGGAAAAACTAGCGGGGGTCCCATGGGTCTCACAGATACGCAGTATTTT	CASSQGKTSGGPMGLTDTQYF
TRBV3-1/TRBV3-2	TRBJ1-3	.	TRBD1	TGTGCCAGCAGAGGAGAGAGGGGACAGAACACATTAACTGGAAACACCATATATTTT	CASRGERGQNTLTGNTIYF
TRBV5-1	TRBJ1-5	.	.	TGCGCCAGCAGCCCTGGACACCATAGCAATCAGCCCCAGCATTTT	CASSPGHHSNQPQHF
TRBV18	TRBJ2-3	.	TRBD2	TGTGCCAGCTCACCACCGAACCGCGGGAGGGCCATCAAAGATACGCAGTATTTT	CASSPPNRGRAIKDTQYF
TRBV18	TRBJ1-1	.	.	TGTGCCAGCTCACCAGCAGGGGTGAGGGGAACTGAAGCTTTCTTT	CASSPAGVRGTEAFF
TRBV6-5	TRBJ1-5	.	.	TGTGCCAGCAGTACTGCGCGGGAAGGTCAGCCCCAGCATTTT	CASSTAREGQPQHF
TRBV6-5	TRBJ2-1	few	.	TGTGCCAGCAGCCCGTACAATGAGCAGTTCTTC	CASSPYNEQFF
TRBV29-1	TRBJ1-1	.	.	TGCAGCGTTCTGACAGGTGGTACTGAAGCTTTCTTT	CSVLTGGTEAFF
TRBV11-1	TRBJ2-1	.	.	TGTGCCAGCAGCTCAGACCCCTCGGCCGGGGTTGAGCAGTTCTTC	CASSSDPSAGVEQFF
TRBV19	TRBJ2-5	.	TRBD2	TGTGCCGAGACCCTAGCGGGGGGTAAGGAGACCCAGTACTTC	CAETLAGGKETQYF
TRBV9	TRBJ2-7	.	TRBD1	TGTGCCAGCAGCCCGGGACAGGGGGCCTACGAGCAGTACTTC	CASSPGQGAYEQYF
TRBV7-8	TRBJ1-1	.	TRBD1	TGTGCCAGCAGCCCCCGCCCGGGACAGGGGAACACTGAAGCTTTCTTT	CASSPRPGQGNTEAFF
TRBV6-1	TRBJ2-1	.	TRBD2	TGTGCCGTCCGGCGGGGGGGCGAGAAGAATGAGCAGTTCTTC	CAVRRGGEKNEQFF
TRBV5-1	TRBJ1-4	.	.	TGCGCCAGCAGCCTCACGGGGGGTAATGAAAAACTGTTTTTT	CASSLTGGNEKLFF
TRBV4-1	TRBJ2-5	.	.	TGCGCCATCTCGACCACGGACGGAGGAATTTATGGTTGGGAGACCCAGTACTTC	CAISTTDGGIYGWETQYF
TRBV25-1	TRBJ1-5	.	.	TGTGCCAGCAGTGGGCAGGGGTCGAATTCTGGCAATCAGCCCCAGCATTTT	CASSGQGSNSGNQPQHF
TRBV6-5	TRBJ1-2	.	TRBD1	TGTGCCAGCAGCCCGCCGGACAGGCCTGGTTGGGGCTACACCTTC	CASSPPDRPGWGYTF
TRBV19	TRBJ1-5	.	TRBD1	TGTGCCAGTACCTGGGACAGGGCCAGCAATCAGCCCCAGCATTTT	CASTWDRASNQPQHF
TRBV30	TRBJ2-6	.	TRBD1	TGTGCCTTAAGTTTCAGGGGGCCTGGTTCCTCTGGGGCCAACGTCCTGACTTTC	CALSFRGPGSSGANVLTF
TRBV5-4	TRBJ2-1	once	TRBD2	TGTGCCAGCAGCTTCTCTAGCGGCCTTAGATCTACCAATGAGCAGTTCTTC	CASSFSSGLRSTNEQFF
TRBV30	TRBJ1-1	.	.	TGTGCCTGGAGTGTAATTTTGGGAGACGGTGAAGCTTTCTTT	CAWSVILGDGEAFF
TRBV6-5	TRBJ1-1	.	TRBD1	TGTGCCAGCGCAGGGGGCGGAGGCGCTGAAGCTTTCTTT	CASAGGGGAEAFF
TRBV4-2	TRBJ1-2	medium-sized	.	TGTGCCAGCAGCCAAGTCGAGGAATCCGAGTTAGGCTACACCTTC	CASSQVEESELGYTF
TRBV4-1	TRBJ2-7	few	.	TGCGCCAGCAGCCCCGGCCTCGGGGCCTACGAGCAGTACTTC	CASSPGLGAYEQYF
TRBV24-1	TRBJ1-3	once	TRBD1	TGTGCCACCAGTCCCGGGACAGGGACCCCTGGAAACACCATATATTTT	CATSPGTGTPGNTIYF
TRBV30	TRBJ1-6	.	TRBD1	TGTGCCTGGAGTGTTAGAGGACAGGGGGCTGGATCACCCCTCCACTTT	CAWSVRGQGAGSPLHF
TRBV2	TRBJ1-6	.	.	TGTGCCAGCAGTGAAGAGGCCAGGGTGGGTTCACCCCTCCACTTT	CASSEEARVGSPLHF
TRBV27	TRBJ1-6	.	.	TGTGCCAGCAGCCTAAGGGCGGGAGGTGGATCACCCCTCCACTTT	CASSLRAGGGSPLHF
TRBV19	TRBJ2-2	.	TRBD1	TGTGCCAGTATGGGGACAGGTTACACCGGGGAGCTGTTTTTT	CASMGTGYTGELFF
TRBV19	TRBJ1-3	.	.	TGTGCCTCAAACCCCGCCGGGGAACTCTCTGGAAACACCATATATTTT	CASNPAGELSGNTIYF
TRBV9	TRBJ1-4	.	.	TGTGCCAGCAGCGTAGCTGGGGCCCCGGGTGAAAAACTGTTTTTT	CASSVAGAPGEKLFF
TRBV4-3	TRBJ1-3	.	.	TGCGCCAGCAGCCAAGGGCCAGGAAACACCATATATTTT	CASSQGPGNTIYF